What follows are 8 T cell receptor beta chains derived from one specimen sequenced in a study of T cell repertoires in aging, cancer and after chemotherapy. Amplification of TCR beta used genomic DNA extracted from peripheral blood. A mixed TRB-A/B primer pool amplified rearranged TRB by multiplex touch-down PCR. In TCRdb, the multiplex PCR reads were re-called with MiXCR into one record per CDR3 protein. The repertoire consists of approximately 940 distinct CDR3 sequences, with 29% occurring once and the leading ten covering roughly a quarter. The sample comprised blood. All receptors derive from a human donor with a solid tumor.

By sample share, this clonotype is large (0.1 to 1%). CDR3 nucleotide sequence: TGTGCCAGCAGTGGGCGACTGGTGGACAATGAGCAGTTCTTC. Translated: CASSGRLVDNEQFF. The chain uses TRBV27 and TRBJ2-1; D not resolved. V lost 5 bases to trimming and J lost 5 bases, with 13 bases between them. The CDR3 has 14 amino acids. Germline V gene lookup returns CDR1 MNHEY and CDR2 SMNVEV (reference sequence).

By share, this clonotype counts as medium-sized. The chain uses TRBV18 and TRBJ2-1; 9 nucleotides match TRBD1. Germline V gene data show CDR1 as KGHSH and CDR2 as LQKENI. Trimming cost V 4 bases and J 6 bases; bases outside gene matches: 7. The CDR3 is made up of 15 amino acids. In nucleotides, the CDR3 is TGTGCCAGCTCACTGAAACAGGGACAGGGCAATGAGCAGTTCTTC. This codes for CASSLKQGQGNEQFF.

The chain recombines TRBV20-1 with TRBJ2-3, with 10 positions matching TRBD1. The V gene's germline CDR1 is DFQATT and CDR2 SNEGSKA (reference sequence). V shed 4 bases and J 2 bases; nucleotides not matched to a gene: 6. This CDR3 is 15 amino acids long. The CDR3 protein is CSATDRGINTDTQYF. The CDR3 DNA follows: TGCAGTGCTACGGACAGGGGGATCAACACAGATACGCAGTATTTT.

V usage is TRBV5-6 and J usage is TRBJ1-4; D is undetermined. The germline V and J ends were trimmed by 0 bases and 4 bases, with 7 bases remaining between them. Per germline, CDR1 SGHDT and CDR2 YYEEEE. The CDR3 sequence is 14 residues long. In nucleotides, the CDR3 is TGTGCCAGCAGCTTGGCCTGGTATAATGAAAAACTGTTTTTT. As protein: CASSLAWYNEKLFF.

This clonotype is large (0.1 to 1%). The genes are TRBV12-3 or TRBV12-4 and TRBJ2-1; D is uncertain. This CDR3 contains 11 residues. The V and J ends lost 5 bases and 9 bases respectively, with 8 bases between them. DNA for the CDR3: TGTGCCAGCAGTAGCTTAGTTGAGCAGTTCTTC. It specifies CASSSLVEQFF.

This clonotype counts as medium-sized (0.01 to 0.1%). The V call is TRBV20-1, the J call TRBJ1-2, with D maybe TRBD1 (5 bases). In germline, CDR1 is DFQATT, CDR2 SNEGSKA (reference sequence). CDR3 length equals 12 residues. V lost 6 bases and J 7 bases, leaving 15 bases between the germline ends. The CDR3 DNA reads as TGCAGTGCCGGACCCCAGGGAATTGGCTACACCTTC. It translates to CSAGPQGIGYTF.

By sample share, this clonotype is medium-sized. The gene calls are TRBV7-9 and TRBJ1-6, with D perhaps TRBD1 (5 bases). Germline CDR1 and CDR2: SEHNR and FQNEAQ (reference sequence). This CDR3 contains 19 residues. V was cut by 1 base and J by 0 bases, with 16 bases left in between. The CDR3 DNA reads TGTGCCAGCAGCTTAGTAGAGGGGCAGTGGAGCTCCTATAATTCACCCCTCCACTTT. It specifies CASSLVEGQWSSYNSPLHF.

V is TRBV6-1 and J is TRBJ2-5, with D hard to call. The CDR3 totals 13 residues. CDR1 is MNHNS, CDR2 SASEGT, per germline. V was clipped by 6 bases and J by 4 bases, with 12 bases between them. CDR3: CASSLMRRETQYF. The CDR3 DNA follows: TGTGCCAGCAGCCTCATGAGGCGAGAGACCCAGTACTTC.